The 26 T cell receptor beta chains below all came from one sample that was sequenced in a study of T cells expressing NK-cell markers. After re-calling the 5' RACE reads, TCRdb lists one entry per CDR3 protein, DNA absent. This sample contains about 460,000 distinct CDR3 sequences. The sequencing sample was made of blood T cells: a sorted CD56 or NKG2C T cell subset, CD4+ or CD8+ T cells, or bulk PBMC T cells (not recorded which). The receptors come from a woman aged 45-59 years in good health.

The chain links TRBV12-3 or TRBV12-4 to TRBJ2-4; TCRdb's D call of TRBD1 is untestable without DNA. The CDR3 sequence is 16 residues long. The CDR3: CASSKTGNRDKNIQYF.

CDR3 amino acids: CASSLFGGTNEKLFF. The chain carries TRBV5-5 and TRBJ1-4. The CDR3 has 15 residues. In germline, CDR1 is SGHKS, CDR2 YYEKEE (reference sequence).

The chain links TRBV27 to TRBJ1-2; the TCRdb D gene call, TRBD1, has no DNA to confirm it. The germline CDR1 and CDR2 sequences are MNHEY and SMNVEV (reference sequence). This CDR3 spans 13 amino acids. CDR3: CASYSGGDYGYTF.

The chain employs TRBV4-1 and TRBJ2-5. The length of the CDR3 is 12 residues. CDR1 and CDR2 from the germline V gene are MGHRA and YSYEKL. The CDR3 is CASSQEIGTQYF.

The chain is built from TRBV7-9 and TRBJ2-7; TCRdb lists TRBD1, though no DNA is available to test this call. The CDR3 sequence is 14 residues long. Germline CDR1 and CDR2: SEHNR and FQNEAQ (reference sequence). CDR3 sequence: CASSGDITSYEQYF.

The V gene is TRBV20-1, the J gene TRBJ2-7; as DNA is missing, the TRBD1 call by TCRdb cannot be tested. Germline V gene sequence: CDR1 DFQATT, CDR2 SNEGSKA (reference sequence). This CDR3 is 14 amino acids long. The CDR3 region is CSAPPTGRSYEQYF.

The rearrangement links TRBV5-1 to TRBJ2-1; the D call from TCRdb, TRBD1, cannot be confirmed without DNA. The CDR3 has 14 residues. Germline CDR1 reads SGHRS; CDR2 reads YFSETQ. CDR3: CASSLEGQQPRKFF.

The chain has TRBV9 and TRBJ1-1; TCRdb gives TRBD1 as the D gene, but with no DNA this cannot be confirmed. Germline V lookup: CDR1 SGDLS, CDR2 YYNGEE. The CDR3 spans 16 residues. The CDR3 region is CASSVGPTGAGTEAFF. The whole variable domain, remainder taken from reference TRBV9 and TRBJ1-1, is DSGVTQTPKHLITATGQRVTLRCSPRSGDLSVYWYQQSLDQGLQFLIQYYNGEERAKGNILERFSAQQFPDLHSELNLSSLELGDSALYFCASSVGPTGAGTEAFFGQGTRLTVV.

V gene TRBV12-3 or TRBV12-4 combines with J gene TRBJ1-5. CDR3 length: 15 amino acids. The CDR3 here is CASSFGRNLNQPQHF.

This chain uses TRBV3-1 with TRBJ1-5; the TRBD1 assignment by TCRdb is unverifiable without DNA. Germline loops: CDR1 LGHDT, CDR2 YNNKEL (reference sequence). This CDR3 has 15 amino acids. The CDR3 reads CASSESGPSNQPQHF.

The chain links TRBV7-6 to TRBJ1-1. The CDR3 extends over 15 amino acids. Germline assignment: CDR1 SGHVS and CDR2 FNYEAQ. The CDR3 sequence is CASSFGTAGNTEAFF.

The CDR3 region is CSAIGTVQETQYF. The genes are TRBV20-1 and TRBJ2-5; TCRdb reports TRBD2, a call that lacks DNA to check it against. The CDR3 spans 13 residues. Germline loops: CDR1 DFQATT, CDR2 SNEGSKA (reference sequence).

The CDR3 is CASSVGQASYEQYF. The J gene is TRBJ2-7, the V gene TRBV9. This CDR3 is 14 amino acids long. CDR1 and CDR2 from the germline V gene are SGDLS and YYNGEE.

This chain connects TRBV7-8 to TRBJ1-3; no DNA is available, so the TRBD1 call from TCRdb remains unchecked. CDR1 and CDR2 (germline): SGHVS, FQNEAQ. The CDR3 is made up of 19 amino acids. The CDR3 sequence: CASSWTGTGKRLRGNTIYF. Variable domain in full (rest from reference TRBV7-8 and TRBJ1-3): GAGVSQSPRYKVAKRGQDVALRCDPISGHVSLFWYQQALGQGPEFLTYFQNEAQLDKSGLPSDRFFAERPEGSVSTLKIQRTQQEDSAVYLCASSWTGTGKRLRGNTIYFGEGSWLTVV.

The V and J genes are TRBV11-2 and TRBJ2-5; the D call from TCRdb, TRBD2, cannot be confirmed without DNA. Germline assignment: CDR1 SGHAT and CDR2 FQNNGV. The CDR3 totals 14 residues. The CDR3 spells CASSFIAGAETQYF.

The J gene is TRBJ2-1, the V gene TRBV7-3; the D call of TRBD1 rests on TCRdb alone, since no DNA is present to check it. The CDR3 totals 14 residues. In germline, CDR1 is SGHTA, CDR2 FQGTGA. The CDR3 loop reads CASSGGGGSNEQFF.

This rearrangement joins TRBV5-1 to TRBJ2-2; the TCRdb call, TRBD1, lacks DNA for checking. This CDR3 comprises 16 residues. CDR1 is SGHRS, CDR2 YFSETQ, per germline. CDR3 residues: CASSFRGPENTGELFF.

V usage is TRBV12-3 or TRBV12-4 and J usage is TRBJ1-5; TCRdb reports TRBD1, a call that lacks DNA to check it against. The CDR3 extends over 15 amino acids. The CDR3 spells CASSLSRAVIQPQHF.

V and J are TRBV9 and TRBJ2-1; without DNA, the TCRdb call of TRBD2 cannot be checked. Per the germline V gene, CDR1 is SGDLS and CDR2 is YYNGEE. CDR3 length equals 16 residues. The CDR3 here is CASSVGGLAGWNEQFF.

The CDR3 sequence is CASSQASSGANEKLFF. This chain connects TRBV4-2 to TRBJ1-4. This CDR3 comprises 16 residues. Germline CDR1 and CDR2: LGHNA and YNFKEQ.

V and J are TRBV19 and TRBJ1-5; there is no DNA to check the TCRdb D call of TRBD1. The CDR3 extends over 13 amino acids. The germline CDR1 and CDR2 sequences are LNHDA and SQIVND (reference sequence). CDR3 sequence: CASTPGNNQPQHF.

The rearrangement uses TRBV24-1 and TRBJ2-7; TCRdb designates TRBD2, a call that cannot be tested without DNA. The CDR3 totals 17 residues. Per the germline V gene, CDR1 is KGHDR and CDR2 is SFDVKD. The CDR3 here is CATSDFDWGSGAYEQYF.

The chain has TRBV9 and TRBJ1-5. This CDR3 comprises 15 residues. The germline gives CDR1 SGDLS, CDR2 YYNGEE. CDR3 in amino acids: CASSVGTAENQPQHF.

The rearrangement links TRBV6-1 to TRBJ2-7; TCRdb's D gene call, TRBD2, goes unchecked for lack of DNA. Germline-derived CDR1 and CDR2 are MNHNS and SASEGT. This CDR3 has 14 amino acids. CDR3 amino acids: CASIPRSGTYEQYF.

The chain recombines TRBV20-1 with TRBJ2-7; TCRdb proposes TRBD1, but this gene call is untestable without DNA. Germline V gene sequence: CDR1 DFQATT, CDR2 SNEGSKA (reference sequence). The CDR3 has 15 amino acids. CDR3 protein: CSANGHSKSTYEQYF.

J is TRBJ2-6 and V is TRBV7-9; TCRdb indicates TRBD1, and absent DNA this call remains unverified. The germline V gene has CDR1 SEHNR and CDR2 FQNEAQ (reference sequence). The CDR3 sequence is 17 residues long. The CDR3 loop reads CASSLGQGGLGANVLTF. Full variable domain (outside the CDR3, taken from reference TRBV7-9 and TRBJ2-6): DTGVSQNPRHKITKRGQNVTFRCDPISEHNRLYWYRQTLGQGPEFLTYFQNEAQLEKSRLLSDRFSAERPKGSFSTLEIQRTEQGDSAMYLCASSLGQGGLGANVLTFGAGSRLTVL.